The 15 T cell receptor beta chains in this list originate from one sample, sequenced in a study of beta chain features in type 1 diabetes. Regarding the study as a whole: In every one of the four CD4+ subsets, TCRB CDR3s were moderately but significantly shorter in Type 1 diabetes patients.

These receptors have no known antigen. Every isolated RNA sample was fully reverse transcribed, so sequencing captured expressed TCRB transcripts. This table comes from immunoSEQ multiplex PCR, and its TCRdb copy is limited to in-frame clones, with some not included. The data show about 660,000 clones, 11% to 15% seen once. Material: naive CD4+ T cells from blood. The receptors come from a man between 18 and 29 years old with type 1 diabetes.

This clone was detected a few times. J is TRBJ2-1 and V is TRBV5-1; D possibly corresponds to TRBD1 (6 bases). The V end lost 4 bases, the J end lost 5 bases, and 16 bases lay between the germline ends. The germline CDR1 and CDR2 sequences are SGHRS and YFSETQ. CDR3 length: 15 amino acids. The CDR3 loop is CASSPRRDTDNEQFF. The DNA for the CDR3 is TGCGCCAGCAGCCCCCGCCGGGACACAGACAATGAGCAGTTCTTC. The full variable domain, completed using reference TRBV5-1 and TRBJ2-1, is KAGVTQTPRYLIKTRGQQVTLSCSPISGHRSVSWYQQTPGQGLQFLFEYFSETQRNKGNFPGRFSGRQFSNSRSEMNVSTLELGDSALYLCASSPRRDTDNEQFFGPGTRLTVL.

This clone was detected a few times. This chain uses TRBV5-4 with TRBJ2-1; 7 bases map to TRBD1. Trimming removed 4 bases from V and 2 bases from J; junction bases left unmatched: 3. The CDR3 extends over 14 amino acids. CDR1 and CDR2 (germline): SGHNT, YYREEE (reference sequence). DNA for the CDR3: TGTGCCAGCAGCATTCAGGGGGCCTACAATGAGCAGTTCTTC. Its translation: CASSIQGAYNEQFF.

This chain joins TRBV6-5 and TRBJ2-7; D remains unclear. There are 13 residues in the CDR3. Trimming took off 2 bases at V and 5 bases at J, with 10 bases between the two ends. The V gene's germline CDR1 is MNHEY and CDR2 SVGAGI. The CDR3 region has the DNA TGTGCCAGCAGTTACAGGGAAGGTGACGAGCAGTACTTC. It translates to CASSYREGDEQYF.

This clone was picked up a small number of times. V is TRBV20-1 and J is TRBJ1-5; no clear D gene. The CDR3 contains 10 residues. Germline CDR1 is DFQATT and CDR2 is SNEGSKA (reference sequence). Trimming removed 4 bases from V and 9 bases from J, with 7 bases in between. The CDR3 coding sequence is TGCAGTGCTACCTGGGGGCCCCAGCATTTT. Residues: CSATWGPQHF.

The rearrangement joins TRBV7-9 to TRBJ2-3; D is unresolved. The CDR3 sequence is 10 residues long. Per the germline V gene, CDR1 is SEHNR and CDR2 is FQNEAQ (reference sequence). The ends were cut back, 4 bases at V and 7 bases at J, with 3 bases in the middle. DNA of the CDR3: TGTGCCAGCAGCTCCAATACGCAGTATTTT. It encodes CASSSNTQYF.

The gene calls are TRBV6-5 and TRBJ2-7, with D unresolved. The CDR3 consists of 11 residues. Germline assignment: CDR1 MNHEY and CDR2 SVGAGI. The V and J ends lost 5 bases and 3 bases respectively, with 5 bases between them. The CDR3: CASSLYYEQYF. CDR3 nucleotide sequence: TGTGCCAGCAGTCTCTACTACGAGCAGTACTTC.

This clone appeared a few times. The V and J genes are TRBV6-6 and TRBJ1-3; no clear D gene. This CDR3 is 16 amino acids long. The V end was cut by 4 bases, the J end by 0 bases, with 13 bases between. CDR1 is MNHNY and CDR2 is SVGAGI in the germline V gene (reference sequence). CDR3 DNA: TGTGCCAGCAGTTTCCGTGAAGAATTCTCTGGAAACACCATATATTTT. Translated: CASSFREEFSGNTIYF.

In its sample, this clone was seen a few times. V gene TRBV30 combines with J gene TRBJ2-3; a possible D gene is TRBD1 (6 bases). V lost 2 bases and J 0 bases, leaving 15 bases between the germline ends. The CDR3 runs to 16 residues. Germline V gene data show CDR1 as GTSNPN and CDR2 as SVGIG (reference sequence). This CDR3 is CAWSSHLGASTDTQYF. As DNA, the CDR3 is TGTGCCTGGAGTTCTCACCTGGGGGCCAGCACAGATACGCAGTATTTT.

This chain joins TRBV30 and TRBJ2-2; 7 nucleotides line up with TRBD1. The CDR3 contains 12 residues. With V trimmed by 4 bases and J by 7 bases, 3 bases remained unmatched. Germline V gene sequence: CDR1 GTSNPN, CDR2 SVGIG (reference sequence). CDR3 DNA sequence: TGTGCCTGGAACAGGGGCGGCGGGGAGCTGTTTTTT. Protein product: CAWNRGGGELFF.

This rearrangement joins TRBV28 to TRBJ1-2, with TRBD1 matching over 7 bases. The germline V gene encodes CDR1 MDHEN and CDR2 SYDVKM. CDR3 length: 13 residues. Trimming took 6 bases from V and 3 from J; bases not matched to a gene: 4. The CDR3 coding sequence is TGTGCCAGCAGGACAGGGATTTACTATGGCTACACCTTC. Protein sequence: CASRTGIYYGYTF.

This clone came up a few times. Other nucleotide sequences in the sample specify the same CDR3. CDR3 bases: TGTGCCATCAGTGAGTCAGGGACAGTTAAAAACATTCAGTACTTC. The encoded protein is CAISESGTVKNIQYF. The V and J genes are TRBV10-3 and TRBJ2-4; the match to TRBD1 covers 7 bases. Germline trimming cut 0 bases from V and 4 bases from J; bases unmatched to any gene: 3. Germline CDR1 reads ENHRY; CDR2 reads SYGVKD. The CDR3 has 15 amino acids.

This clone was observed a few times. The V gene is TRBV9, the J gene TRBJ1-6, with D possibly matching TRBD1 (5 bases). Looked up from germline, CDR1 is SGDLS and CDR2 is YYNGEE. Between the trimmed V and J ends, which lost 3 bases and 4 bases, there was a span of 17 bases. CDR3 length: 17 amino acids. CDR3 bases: TGTGCCAGCAGCGCATCAGACAGTTGGGGTTATAATTCACCCCTCCACTTT. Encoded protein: CASSASDSWGYNSPLHF.

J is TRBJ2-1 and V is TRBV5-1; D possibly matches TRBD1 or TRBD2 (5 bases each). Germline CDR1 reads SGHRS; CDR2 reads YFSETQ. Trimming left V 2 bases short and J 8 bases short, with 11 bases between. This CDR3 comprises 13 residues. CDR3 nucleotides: TGCGCCAGCAGCTTTGAACGGGGCGATGAGCAGTTCTTC. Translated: CASSFERGDEQFF.

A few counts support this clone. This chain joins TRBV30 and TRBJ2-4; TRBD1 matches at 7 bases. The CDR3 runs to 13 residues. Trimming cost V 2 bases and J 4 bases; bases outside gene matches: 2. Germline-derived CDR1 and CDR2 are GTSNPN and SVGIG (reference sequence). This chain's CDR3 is CAWSPGQKNIQYF. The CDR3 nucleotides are TGTGCCTGGAGTCCGGGACAGAAAAACATTCAGTACTTC.

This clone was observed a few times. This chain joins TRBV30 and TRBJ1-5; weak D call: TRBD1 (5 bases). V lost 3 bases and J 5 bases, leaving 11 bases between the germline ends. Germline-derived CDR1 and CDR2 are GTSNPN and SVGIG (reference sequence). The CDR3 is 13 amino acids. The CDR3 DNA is TGTGCCTGGAGCGTGACAGATGATCAGCCCCAGCATTTT. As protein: CAWSVTDDQPQHF.